Detailed here is one T cell receptor beta chain. Its cognate antigen is unknown. The data derive from a study of beta chain features in type 1 diabetes. Across the whole study: Patients and healthy donors were similar in age, gender and cell yields. Examination of sorted cells across all samples involved around 99 million cells. General study results and limits: Fewer junction insertions and more nucleotide deletions appeared in type 1 diabetes patients. Among patients, naive, central memory and Treg TCRB repertoires appeared more similar than among healthy donors.

CDR3 size: 14 residues. Trimming removed 6 bases from V and 1 base from J; junction bases left unmatched: 2. Germline lookup yields CDR1 MNHEY and CDR2 SMNVEV (reference sequence). Reverse transcribing all isolated RNA meant expressed TCRB transcripts were sequenced. Generated by immunoSEQ multiplex PCR, the TCRdb table keeps only in-frame clones and is missing some. The data hold 350,000 to 450,000 clones, with approximately 15% observed a single time. The chain employs TRBV27 and TRBJ2-4; 8 positions match TRBD2. The sample comprised naive CD4+ T cells from blood. The source of this sequence is a young woman in good health. CDR3 sequence reads: CASSPGGAKNIQYF. CDR3 in DNA: TGTGCCAGCAGCCCGGGGGGGGCCAAAAACATTCAGTACTTC.